Below are 27 T cell receptor beta chains sequenced from a single sample in a study of a mutant IDH1 vaccine in newly diagnosed glioma. Assay: immunoSEQ multiplex PCR; the TCRdb copy retains only in-frame clones and omits some. This sample has under 60,000 clones, with approximately 80% found just once. These TCRs are of unknown antigen specificity. Sample time point: week 47, end of study. The study gave 300 ug of mutant IDH1 20-mer peptide per vaccine dose, with topical imiquimod. Material: PBMCs, obtained from a glioma patient whose treatment included an IDH1 peptide vaccine. The source of these receptors is a woman in her thirties or forties with glioma. Some clones in this sample may be carry-over from other donors' samples.

V gene TRBV30 combines with J gene TRBJ1-5; possibly TRBD1 for D (5 bases). V was cut by 4 bases and J by 2 bases, with 9 bases left in between. CDR1 GTSNPN and CDR2 SVGIG come from the germline V gene (reference sequence). The CDR3 contains 13 residues. CDR3 in amino acids: CAWTGGGNQPQHF. DNA for the CDR3: TGTGCCTGGACCGGGGGGGGCAATCAGCCCCAGCATTTT. Full variable domain (outside the CDR3, taken from reference TRBV30 and TRBJ1-5): SQTIHQWPATLVQPVGSPLSLECTVEGTSNPNLYWYRQAAGRGLQLLFYSVGIGQISSEVPQNLSASRPQDRQFILSSKKLLLSDSGFYLCAWTGGGNQPQHFGDGTRLSIL.

The V gene is TRBV30, the J gene TRBJ1-2; 8 nucleotides match TRBD1. Germline CDR1 reads GTSNPN; CDR2 reads SVGIG (reference sequence). CDR3 length equals 14 residues. V shed 0 bases and J 8 bases; nucleotides not matched to a gene: 8. This chain's CDR3 is CAWSVQGDHVGYTF. CDR3 nucleotide sequence: TGTGCCTGGAGTGTACAGGGGGATCACGTCGGCTACACCTTC.

The CDR3 region is CASKEVGSMNTEAFF. CDR3 bases: TGCGCCAGCAAGGAGGTCGGAAGCATGAACACTGAAGCTTTCTTT. The rearrangement links TRBV5-1 to TRBJ1-1; no definite D call. CDR1 and CDR2 (germline): SGHRS, YFSETQ. The CDR3 has 15 amino acids. The ends were cut back, 6 bases at V and 0 bases at J, with 15 bases in the middle.

The chain's CDR3 is CASTYSDFYEQYF. In DNA form, the CDR3 reads TGTGCCAGCACCTATTCGGACTTCTACGAGCAGTACTTC. The chain combines TRBV27 with TRBJ2-7, with D perhaps matching TRBD2 (5 bases). Germline lookup yields CDR1 MNHEY and CDR2 SMNVEV (reference sequence). This CDR3 contains 13 residues. Trimming shortened V by 7 bases and J by 3 bases, and 13 bases separated the two germline ends.

This clone showed up just a few times. The J gene is TRBJ2-1, the V gene TRBV18, with D unclear. The CDR3 has 14 amino acids. V shed 2 bases and J shed 8 bases, with 13 bases lying between them. The germline V gene has CDR1 KGHSH and CDR2 LQKENI. CDR3 DNA: TGTGCCAGCTCACCAGGAGACTCACACCATGAGCAGTTCTTC. Amino acids: CASSPGDSHHEQFF.

Judged by abundance, this clone is medium-sized. The J gene is TRBJ2-7, the V gene TRBV6-1; D perhaps matches TRBD2 (5 bases). Trimming pared 5 bases from V and 7 bases from J, leaving 15 bases between. The length of the CDR3 is 13 residues. Per the germline V gene, CDR1 is MNHNS and CDR2 is SASEGT. The CDR3 reads CASSTGMPGEQYF. CDR3 bases: TGTGCCAGCAGTACCGGGATGCCGGGGGAGCAGTACTTC.

The V and J genes are TRBV7-9 and TRBJ1-1; D is perhaps TRBD1 (6 bases). V gave up 4 bases and J gave up 4 bases, with 7 bases separating them. The CDR3 spans 12 residues. Germline V CDR1 and CDR2: SEHNR, FQNEAQ (reference sequence). The chain's CDR3 is CASSSGATEAFF. The CDR3 bases are TGTGCCAGCAGCTCGGGGGCCACTGAAGCTTTCTTT.

The CDR3 DNA follows: TGTGCCAGCAGTGATCGGGGCAACACTGAAGCTTTCTTT. Residues: CASSDRGNTEAFF. The chain combines TRBV25-1 with TRBJ1-1; tentative D call: TRBD1 (5 bases). This CDR3 spans 13 amino acids. Germline-derived CDR1 and CDR2 are MGHDK and SYGVNS. V lost 3 bases and J lost 2, with 7 bases in between.

In this sample, this clone turned up a few times. The gene calls are TRBV7-2 and TRBJ1-1, with a possible D match to TRBD1 (5 bases). The V gene lost 1 base and the J gene lost 2 bases, with 17 bases spanning the gap. The CDR3 consists of 17 residues. Germline CDR1 and CDR2: SGHTA and FQGNSA. The CDR3 loop reads CASSLGPPTALNTEAFF. Here the CDR3 DNA reads TGTGCCAGCAGCTTAGGCCCCCCGACAGCGCTAAACACTGAAGCTTTCTTT. Variable domain in full (rest from reference TRBV7-2 and TRBJ1-1): GAGVSQSPSNKVTEKGKDVELRCDPISGHTALYWYRQSLGQGLEFLIYFQGNSAPDKSGLPSDRFSAERTGGSVSTLTIQRTQQEDSAVYLCASSLGPPTALNTEAFFGQGTRLTVV.

CDR3 in DNA: TGTGCCAGCAGCCAGAGGGACAGCTCTGGAAACACCATATATTTT. This sequence encodes CASSQRDSSGNTIYF. This sequence joins TRBV4-2 and TRBJ1-3; 7 bases map to TRBD1. The CDR3 extends over 15 amino acids. Germline V gene lookup returns CDR1 LGHNA and CDR2 YNFKEQ. Germline trimming cut 3 bases from V and 0 bases from J; bases unmatched to any gene: 2.

J is TRBJ1-2 and V is TRBV5-1; no firm D call. The CDR3 runs to 15 residues. Germline assignment: CDR1 SGHRS and CDR2 YFSETQ. Trimming shortened V by 0 bases and J by 5 bases, and 14 bases separated the two germline ends. The CDR3 here is CASSLANGWDYGYTF. DNA for the CDR3: TGCGCCAGCAGCTTGGCTAATGGGTGGGATTATGGCTACACCTTC.

The chain joins TRBV7-9 to TRBJ2-3; no clear D. The CDR3 has 14 residues. Germline V CDR1 and CDR2: SEHNR, FQNEAQ (reference sequence). The germline V and J ends were trimmed by 5 bases and 5 bases, with 14 bases remaining between them. The CDR3 DNA follows: TGTGCCAGCAGCCCACGGGCTCTCGGAGATACGCAGTATTTT. Translated: CASSPRALGDTQYF. The full variable domain, its missing parts supplied by reference TRBV7-9 and TRBJ2-3, is DTGVSQNPRHKITKRGQNVTFRCDPISEHNRLYWYRQTLGQGPEFLTYFQNEAQLEKSRLLSDRFSAERPKGSFSTLEIQRTEQGDSAMYLCASSPRALGDTQYFGPGTRLTVL.

This rearrangement joins TRBV10-1 to TRBJ1-2; TRBD1 agrees at 11 bases. This CDR3 has 13 amino acids. Germline assignment: CDR1 WNHNN and CDR2 SYGVQD (reference sequence). The V and J ends lost 5 bases and 8 bases, in that order; junction bases with no gene match: 4. DNA of the CDR3: TGCGCCAGCAGTACCCGGACAGGGGGCGGCTACACCTTC. Translated: CASSTRTGGGYTF.

This clone appeared a single time. The chain combines TRBV6-6 with TRBJ2-1; TRBD2 might be the D (6 bases). Trimming stripped 7 bases from V and 0 bases from J, with 10 bases between. Germline V gene sequence: CDR1 MNHNY, CDR2 SVGAGI (reference sequence). CDR3 length: 14 residues. CDR3 sequence (DNA): TGTGCCAGCAATCCGACTAGCTCCTACAATGAGCAGTTCTTC. Protein product: CASNPTSSYNEQFF.

The chain joins TRBV30 to TRBJ1-2; TRBD1 matches 8 bases. Per germline, CDR1 GTSNPN and CDR2 SVGIG (reference sequence). This CDR3 has 13 amino acids. J lost 4 bases, V lost 5 bases, and 6 bases had no gene match. The CDR3 DNA sequence: TGTGCCTGGTTCAGGGGGCGCGGCTATGGCTACACCTTC. Translating gives CAWFRGRGYGYTF.

This chain uses TRBV4-3 with TRBJ1-1; D is undetermined. The CDR3 covers 13 residues. V lost 1 base and J 5 bases, leaving 8 bases between the germline ends. CDR1 LGHNA and CDR2 YSLEER come from the germline V gene. CDR3 sequence reads: CASSQVKGTEAFF. CDR3 nucleotides: TGCGCCAGCAGCCAAGTAAAGGGAACTGAAGCTTTCTTT.

The chain combines TRBV5-1 with TRBJ1-4; D uncertain. Looked up from germline, CDR1 is SGHRS and CDR2 is YFSETQ. V lost 4 bases and J 4 bases, leaving 20 bases between the germline ends. The CDR3 spans 17 residues. The CDR3 DNA follows: TGCGCCAGCAGCCTATTGGGAGCTCTTCCTAGTAATGAAAAACTGTTTTTT. As protein: CASSLLGALPSNEKLFF. Full variable domain (rest looked up from reference TRBV5-1 and TRBJ1-4): KAGVTQTPRYLIKTRGQQVTLSCSPISGHRSVSWYQQTPGQGLQFLFEYFSETQRNKGNFPGRFSGRQFSNSRSEMNVSTLELGDSALYLCASSLLGALPSNEKLFFGSGTQLSVL.

This rearrangement joins TRBV19 to TRBJ2-7; D may be TRBD1 (6 bases). Looked up from germline, CDR1 is LNHDA and CDR2 is SQIVND (reference sequence). The CDR3 extends over 13 amino acids. Trimming took 5 bases from V and 1 from J, leaving 9 bases between them. The CDR3 here is CASSFGQSYEQYF. The CDR3 DNA reads as TGTGCCAGTAGTTTCGGACAGTCCTACGAGCAGTACTTC.

There are a few counts of this clone. The gene calls are TRBV2 and TRBJ1-3; TRBD1 aligns across 7 bases. This CDR3 contains 13 residues. CDR1 is SNHLY and CDR2 is FYNNEI in the germline V gene. With V trimmed by 8 bases and J by 2 bases, 3 bases remained unmatched. CDR3 sequence: CASGGTAGNTIYF. CDR3 coding DNA: TGTGCCAGCGGGGGGACAGCTGGAAACACCATATATTTT.

This sequence joins TRBV5-4 and TRBJ2-2; 9 bases fit TRBD1. Germline CDR1 and CDR2: SGHNT and YYREEE (reference sequence). The CDR3 sequence is 16 residues long. J gave up 5 bases and V 4 bases, and 9 bases lay outside the gene matches. The CDR3 region has the DNA TGTGCCAGCAGCCCCCGGGACAGGGTCGAAACCGGGGAGCTGTTTTTT. Amino acids: CASSPRDRVETGELFF.

This rearrangement joins TRBV19 to TRBJ1-6, with D perhaps matching TRBD1 (5 bases). Trimming removed 2 bases from V and 6 bases from J, with 14 bases in between. The CDR3 contains 16 residues. Germline V gives CDR1 LNHDA, CDR2 SQIVND (reference sequence). CDR3 DNA sequence: TGTGCCAGTAGTATAACGGGGACGGGGGTTAATTCACCCCTCCACTTT. It translates to CASSITGTGVNSPLHF.

This sequence joins TRBV6-6 and TRBJ2-7; 7 bases are shared with TRBD1. Per the germline V gene, CDR1 is MNHNY and CDR2 is SVGAGI (reference sequence). The CDR3 runs 14 residues. Losses at the gene ends were 6 bases for V and 0 bases for J; bases not matched to a gene: 5. This CDR3 reads CASRGTVSSYEQYF. The CDR3 coding sequence is TGTGCCAGCAGAGGGACAGTTAGCTCCTACGAGCAGTACTTC.

This clone came up a few times. The sample carries other DNA sequences with the same CDR3. This chain connects TRBV30 to TRBJ2-7; D unclear. The CDR3 is made up of 13 amino acids. V lost 0 bases, J lost 1 base, and 7 bases lay in between. The V gene's germline CDR1 is GTSNPN and CDR2 SVGIG (reference sequence). CDR3 sequence reads: CAWSVGSSYEQYF. The CDR3 bases are TGTGCCTGGAGTGTTGGTTCGTCCTACGAGCAGTACTTC.

The J gene is TRBJ1-2, the V gene TRBV5-1; possibly TRBD1 for D (6 bases). Germline CDR1 reads SGHRS; CDR2 reads YFSETQ. Trimming cost V 4 bases and J 4 bases, with 20 bases left between them. This CDR3 is 16 amino acids long. The CDR3 DNA reads as TGCGCCAGCAGCCGACTGGAAGCAGGGGCGAGCTATGGCTACACCTTC. Translated: CASSRLEAGASYGYTF.

The V call is TRBV5-8, the J call TRBJ2-2, with 11 nucleotides matching TRBD2. V lost 3 bases to trimming and J lost 1 base; unmatched junction nucleotides: 11. Germline loops: CDR1 SGHTS, CDR2 YDEGEE. This CDR3 region has 19 residues. Written as DNA, the CDR3 is TGTGCCAGCAGCTCCGGTGCGCTAGCGGGGGGTGTGAACACCGGGGAGCTGTTTTTT. Amino acid sequence: CASSSGALAGGVNTGELFF.

V and J are TRBV5-1 and TRBJ1-2; 12 bases are shared with TRBD1. Trimming cost V 4 bases and J 7 bases; bases outside gene matches: 11. There are 16 residues in the CDR3. Looked up from germline, CDR1 is SGHRS and CDR2 is YFSETQ. In DNA form, the CDR3 reads TGCGCCAGCAGCCTTCAACCGGGACAGGGGGCTGGTGGCTACACCTTC. Residues: CASSLQPGQGAGGYTF.

The chain combines TRBV25-1 with TRBJ2-7; perhaps D is TRBD1 or TRBD2 (5 bases each). The CDR3 has 14 residues. Germline CDR1 MGHDK, CDR2 SYGVNS. V was shortened by 7 bases and J by 2 bases, with 15 bases between the two germline ends. The CDR3 DNA reads TGTGCCAGCACCTCCGGGGCAGGCCCCTACGAGCAGTACTTC. Protein product: CASTSGAGPYEQYF.